The 25 T cell receptor beta chains reported below all come from one sample, sequenced in a study of OX40 agonist ivuxolimab in advanced cancers. Sequenced by immunoSEQ multiplex PCR; TCRdb stores in-frame clones only, minus some. The sample contains tens of thousands of clones, around 80% of which appear only once. The sequencing used CD4+ or CD8+ T cells sorted from blood, collected in a trial of the OX40 agonist ivuxolimab. The source of these receptors is an adult with an advanced solid tumor such as melanoma, head and neck, liver or kidney cancer.

V gene TRBV7-9 combines with J gene TRBJ1-6; D unresolved. Germline CDR1 SEHNR, CDR2 FQNEAQ (reference sequence). The ends were cut back, 5 bases at V and 7 bases at J, with 9 bases in the middle. This CDR3 contains 13 residues. Here the CDR3 DNA reads TGTGCCAGCAGCCTAGAAGGGAATTCACCCCTCCACTTT. It yields the protein CASSLEGNSPLHF. The full variable domain, its missing parts supplied by reference TRBV7-9 and TRBJ1-6, is DTGVSQNPRHKITKRGQNVTFRCDPISEHNRLYWYRQTLGQGPEFLTYFQNEAQLEKSRLLSDRFSAERPKGSFSTLEIQRTEQGDSAMYLCASSLEGNSPLHFGNGTRLTVT.

Worth noting for this clone: Mismatch with germline at one junction end may stem from a read error. This chain joins TRBV10-3 and TRBJ2-5; 8 bases line up with TRBD1. Germline CDR1 is ENHRY and CDR2 is SYGVKD. The CDR3 contains 16 residues. CDR3 DNA sequence: TGTGCCATCAGTGAGACGGACAGGGTTCCCCAAGGGACCCAGTACTTC. Translated: CAISETDRVPQGTQYF.

The CDR3 loop is CASSFPVGGEGYNEQFF. Written as DNA, the CDR3 is TGTGCCAGCAGCTTCCCCGTCGGGGGGGAGGGGTACAATGAGCAGTTCTTC. This sequence joins TRBV7-9 and TRBJ2-1, with TRBD2 matching over 8 bases. The junction had 11 bases not matched to a gene; V was cut back by 3 bases and J by 4 bases. The germline V gene encodes CDR1 SEHNR and CDR2 FQNEAQ (reference sequence). The CDR3 runs 17 residues.

The chain carries TRBV11-2 and TRBJ1-2; the D gene is possibly TRBD1 (5 bases). The CDR3 runs 14 residues. Per the germline V gene, CDR1 is SGHAT and CDR2 is FQNNGV. V was trimmed by 0 bases and J by 4 bases, leaving 9 bases between them. CDR3 in DNA: TGTGCCAGCAGCTTAGAGCCGACAGTCTATGGCTACACCTTC. It is translated as CASSLEPTVYGYTF. Supplemented by reference TRBV11-2 and TRBJ1-2, the full variable domain reads EAGVAQSPRYKIIEKRQSVAFWCNPISGHATLYWYQQILGQGPKLLIQFQNNGVVDDSQLPKDRFSAERLKGVDSTLKIQPAKLEDSAVYLCASSLEPTVYGYTFGSGTRLTVV.

The genes are TRBV10-3 and TRBJ1-2, with 8 bases matching TRBD1. V was clipped by 5 bases and J by 3 bases; unmatched bases: 2. The CDR3 is 13 residues long. Per the germline V gene, CDR1 is ENHRY and CDR2 is SYGVKD. Written as DNA, the CDR3 is TGTGCCATCAGTCAACAGGGGGACTATGGCTACACCTTC. Amino acid sequence: CAISQQGDYGYTF.

The V call is TRBV7-9, the J call TRBJ2-7; D unclear. The CDR3 contains 14 residues. V was pared by 0 bases and J by 3 bases, with 9 bases between. Germline V lookup: CDR1 SEHNR, CDR2 FQNEAQ (reference sequence). CDR3 bases: TGTGCCAGCAGCTTAGCAGGGCTGATCTACGAGCAGTACTTC. Its translation is CASSLAGLIYEQYF.

This chain uses TRBV6-5 with TRBJ2-3, with 8 bases fitting TRBD2. Germline V CDR1 and CDR2: MNHEY, SVGAGI. V lost 2 bases, J lost 2 bases, and 3 bases stayed unmatched. The CDR3 sequence is 15 residues long. CDR3 protein: CASSYGTRSTDTQYF. The CDR3 DNA follows: TGTGCCAGCAGTTACGGGACTAGGTCCACAGATACGCAGTATTTT.

This clone was observed once. V usage is TRBV7-2 and J usage is TRBJ1-1, with a tentative D call TRBD1 (6 bases). The germline V gene has CDR1 SGHTA and CDR2 FQGNSA. V lost 1 base and J lost 0, with 12 bases in between. This CDR3 has 16 residues. CDR3 region: CASSLGGGQMNTEAFF. The CDR3 region has the DNA TGTGCCAGCAGCTTAGGGGGTGGACAGATGAACACTGAAGCTTTCTTT.

The J gene is TRBJ2-3, the V gene TRBV12-5, with D perhaps given as TRBD1 or TRBD2 (5 bases each). The germline V gene encodes CDR1 LGHNT and CDR2 FRNRAP. This CDR3 region has 16 residues. With 6 bases removed from V and 0 bases from J, the gap between germline ends came to 16 bases. The CDR3 loop reads CASGRGASSSTDTQYF. The CDR3 DNA reads as TGTGCTAGTGGCCGAGGGGCGAGCTCTAGCACAGATACGCAGTATTTT.

This clone was detected only a few times. The J gene is TRBJ1-1, the V gene TRBV30; possibly TRBD1 for D (5 bases). With 0 bases removed from V and 10 bases from J, the gap between germline ends came to 18 bases. This CDR3 is built from 14 residues. The V gene's germline CDR1 is GTSNPN and CDR2 SVGIG (reference sequence). CDR3 protein: CAWSVWGSVLRAFF. Here the CDR3 DNA reads TGTGCCTGGAGTGTATGGGGCAGCGTCTTGCGAGCTTTCTTT.

This chain connects TRBV5-1 to TRBJ1-1; 10 bases line up with TRBD1. The CDR3 extends over 15 amino acids. After removal of 4 bases from V and 0 bases from J, the junction contained 3 bases not matched to a gene. The germline CDR1 and CDR2 sequences are SGHRS and YFSETQ. CDR3 sequence reads: CASSEGQGMNTEAFF. The CDR3 region has the DNA TGCGCCAGCAGCGAGGGACAGGGGATGAACACTGAAGCTTTCTTT.

The chain has TRBV30 and TRBJ2-7; TRBD1 agrees at 11 bases. The germline CDR1 and CDR2 sequences are GTSNPN and SVGIG (reference sequence). V shed 2 bases and J 6 bases; nucleotides not matched to a gene: 9. The CDR3 extends over 15 amino acids. The CDR3 DNA is TGTGCCTGGAGTTACACCGGGACAGGGGGGAGCGAGCAGTACTTC. It specifies CAWSYTGTGGSEQYF.

V gene TRBV11-2 combines with J gene TRBJ1-6; D perhaps matches TRBD1 (6 bases). CDR3 length: 15 residues. Per the germline V gene, CDR1 is SGHAT and CDR2 is FQNNGV. V lost 6 bases and J 7 bases, leaving 16 bases between the germline ends. Here the CDR3 reads CASSGTGTRNSPLHF. The CDR3 DNA is TGTGCCAGCAGTGGGACGGGGACACGAAATTCACCCCTCCACTTT.

The gene calls are TRBV20-1 and TRBJ2-5; D not certain. The CDR3 length is 11 residues. Germline CDR1 reads DFQATT; CDR2 reads SNEGSKA (reference sequence). Trimming left V 7 bases short and J 4 bases short, with 10 bases between. CDR3 DNA sequence: TGCAGTGAAAGGGTCCGAGAGACCCAGTACTTC. It is translated as CSERVRETQYF.

The V gene is TRBV4-3, the J gene TRBJ2-5, with TRBD2 as a possible D gene (5 bases). Per germline, CDR1 LGHNA and CDR2 YSLEER. CDR3 length: 13 residues. V was pared by 0 bases and J by 13 bases, with 15 bases between. Here the CDR3 reads CASSQDVGREGYF. CDR3 DNA sequence: TGCGCCAGCAGCCAAGACGTTGGCAGAGAGGGGTACTTC.

V usage is TRBV10-1 and J usage is TRBJ2-3; 9 bases map to TRBD1. The CDR3 contains 15 residues. Germline CDR1 is WNHNN and CDR2 is SYGVQD (reference sequence). V shed 0 bases and J 5 bases; nucleotides not matched to a gene: 3. The CDR3 loop reads CASSESYRGRDTQYF. Written as DNA, the CDR3 is TGCGCCAGCAGTGAGTCTTACAGGGGGCGAGATACGCAGTATTTT.

The V call is TRBV4-3, the J call TRBJ2-1; D possibly corresponds to TRBD2 (6 bases). This CDR3 region has 17 residues. V gave up 4 bases and J gave up 3 bases, with 19 bases separating them. The V gene's germline CDR1 is LGHNA and CDR2 YSLEER. CDR3 region: CASSPSLGGRNYNEQFF. CDR3 DNA: TGCGCCAGCAGCCCATCTCTCGGGGGAAGGAACTACAATGAGCAGTTCTTC.

This clone has more than one count but fewer than ten. V gene TRBV4-1 combines with J gene TRBJ2-4; 10 bases agree with TRBD2. The CDR3 length is 15 residues. CDR1 MGHRA and CDR2 YSYEKL come from the germline V gene. Trimming cost V 1 base and J 4 bases; bases outside gene matches: 1. As DNA, the CDR3 is TGCGCCAGCAGCCAAGGACTAGCGGGTAAAAACATTCAGTACTTC. It specifies CASSQGLAGKNIQYF.

The chain carries TRBV7-9 and TRBJ2-1; TRBD1 or TRBD2 may be the D gene (5 bases each). The CDR3 has 13 residues. V was pared by 5 bases and J by 8 bases, with 13 bases between. In germline, CDR1 is SEHNR, CDR2 FQNEAQ (reference sequence). CDR3: CASSTRGPDEQFF. CDR3 coding DNA: TGTGCCAGCAGCACTCGGGGCCCAGATGAGCAGTTCTTC.

J is TRBJ2-1 and V is TRBV5-1; no clear D. The V and J ends lost 0 bases and 8 bases respectively, with 12 bases between them. The CDR3 length is 14 residues. From germline, CDR1 is SGHRS and CDR2 YFSETQ. CDR3: CASSLASGGDEQFF. The CDR3 DNA is TGCGCCAGCAGCTTGGCGTCAGGCGGCGATGAGCAGTTCTTC.

The rearrangement links TRBV5-4 to TRBJ2-3, with D maybe TRBD2 (6 bases). The length of the CDR3 is 18 residues. The germline gives CDR1 SGHNT, CDR2 YYREEE (reference sequence). Trimming cost V 1 base and J 0 bases, with 18 bases left between them. CDR3: CASSLPAAVGTSTDTQYF. The CDR3 region has the DNA TGTGCCAGCAGCTTGCCGGCAGCGGTAGGGACTAGCACAGATACGCAGTATTTT.

The chain employs TRBV27 and TRBJ2-5; no firm D call. The DNA matches TRBJ2-7 better at its end, which makes the J call doubtful. The CDR3 runs to 11 residues. CDR1 MNHEY and CDR2 SMNVEV come from the germline V gene (reference sequence). This chain's CDR3 is CASSLGYEQYF. The CDR3 DNA reads TGTGCCAGCAGTTTGGGTTACGAGCAGTACTTC.

V gene TRBV18 combines with J gene TRBJ2-7, with TRBD2 matching 10 bases. Germline assignment: CDR1 KGHSH and CDR2 LQKENI. The CDR3 spans 16 residues. J gave up 3 bases and V 3 bases, and 8 bases lay outside the gene matches. This CDR3 reads CASSPISSGSGYEQYF. The CDR3, as DNA: TGTGCCAGCTCACCGATCTCTAGCGGGAGCGGCTACGAGCAGTACTTC. Complete variable domain (other parts from reference TRBV18 and TRBJ2-7): NAGVMQNPRHLVRRRGQEARLRCSPMKGHSHVYWYRQLPEEGLKFMVYLQKENIIDESGMPKERFSAEFPKEGPSILRIQQVVRGDSAAYFCASSPISSGSGYEQYFGPGTRLTVT.

The gene calls are TRBV19 and TRBJ2-5; D is possibly TRBD1 (7 bases). The end of the DNA fits TRBJ2-7 better, so the J call may be wrong. The CDR3 has 14 residues. Germline CDR1 reads LNHDA; CDR2 reads SQIVND (reference sequence). The CDR3 region has the DNA TGTGCCAGTAGTACAGGGGGGAGCTCCTACGAGCAGTACTTC. As protein: CASSTGGSSYEQYF.

The chain carries TRBV2 and TRBJ2-7; 8 bases align to TRBD2. CDR1 SNHLY and CDR2 FYNNEI come from the germline V gene. The CDR3 runs to 14 residues. Germline trimming cut 4 bases from V and 2 bases from J; bases unmatched to any gene: 4. The CDR3 region is CASSGSGRPYEQYF. The CDR3 coding sequence is TGTGCCAGCAGTGGGAGCGGGAGACCCTACGAGCAGTACTTC.